Presented here are 6 T cell receptor beta chains from one specimen sequenced in a study of shared clonotypes between healthy human individuals. Method: immunoSEQ multiplex PCR; TCRdb's copy keeps in-frame clones and lacks some. This table holds around 2,100,000 clones, about 95% found once. Naive CD8 cells lacked CD45RO and underwent positive selection for CCR7, leaving out terminally differentiated effector memory CD45RA+ cells. The sequenced sample was naive CD8+ T cells sorted from blood. The source of these receptors is a man younger than 35 in good health.

The J gene is TRBJ1-2, the V gene TRBV27, with D tentatively TRBD1 (5 bases). CDR3 length: 14 amino acids. Germline V gene lookup returns CDR1 MNHEY and CDR2 SMNVEV (reference sequence). Trimming shortened V by 6 bases and J by 6 bases, and 17 bases separated the two germline ends. CDR3 amino acids: CASSDGALIDGYTF. The CDR3, as DNA: TGTGCCAGCAGCGACGGGGCGCTTATCGATGGCTACACCTTC.

On this clone: This sample also contains other DNA sequences that code for the same CDR3. This chain links TRBV28 with TRBJ2-1; 16 nucleotides line up with TRBD2. Looked up from germline, CDR1 is MDHEN and CDR2 is SYDVKM. J gave up 1 base and V 5 bases, and 2 bases lay outside the gene matches. The CDR3 is 17 amino acids. CDR3 nucleotide sequence: TGTGCCAGCAGTCTGGGACTAGCGGGGGGGTCCTACAATGAGCAGTTCTTC. Its protein is CASSLGLAGGSYNEQFF.

The chain links TRBV4-1 to TRBJ2-7; 7 nucleotides agree with TRBD1. Per germline, CDR1 MGHRA and CDR2 YSYEKL. This CDR3 contains 14 residues. V gave up 3 bases and J gave up 5 bases; unmatched junction bases: 7. The DNA of the CDR3 is TGCGCCAGCAGCCAGATACAGGGGCGGAACGAGCAGTACTTC. Its protein is CASSQIQGRNEQYF.

The chain has TRBV28 and TRBJ2-7, with D tentatively TRBD1 (6 bases). CDR1 is MDHEN and CDR2 is SYDVKM in the germline V gene. V lost 6 bases and J 0 bases, leaving 12 bases between the germline ends. The CDR3 length is 14 residues. The chain's CDR3 is CASSRGEYSYEQYF. CDR3 nucleotide sequence: TGTGCCAGCAGCAGGGGAGAGTACTCCTACGAGCAGTACTTC.

This clone was counted once. The rearrangement joins TRBV29-1 to TRBJ1-1, with D maybe TRBD1 (6 bases). Germline lookup yields CDR1 SQVTM and CDR2 ANQGSEA. Trimming shortened V by 3 bases and J by 2 bases, and 13 bases separated the two germline ends. The CDR3 length is 14 residues. CDR3 sequence reads: CSVDWGGANTEAFF. For the CDR3, the DNA is TGCAGCGTTGACTGGGGGGGGGCTAACACTGAAGCTTTCTTT.

The chain recombines TRBV4-1 with TRBJ2-7; TRBD1 aligns across 10 bases. Per the germline V gene, CDR1 is MGHRA and CDR2 is YSYEKL. The CDR3 has 15 amino acids. V lost 4 bases to trimming and J lost 3 bases; unmatched junction nucleotides: 6. The CDR3: CASSRVGTGVYEQYF. The DNA of the CDR3 is TGCGCCAGCAGCCGGGTAGGGACAGGGGTCTACGAGCAGTACTTC.